These 22 T cell receptor beta chains came from one sample sequenced in a study of blood T cell repertoires in COVID-19. The method was immunoSEQ multiplex PCR; TCRdb's version includes in-frame clones alone and lacks a portion of them. The sample has roughly 300,000 clones; around 88% are singletons. Sequencing used peripheral blood. These receptors all come from a woman between 45 and 60 years old with acute or convalescent COVID-19.

The CDR3 sequence is CASSTRLGYTF. In DNA, the CDR3 is TGTGCCAGCAGCACGCGGCTTGGCTACACCTTC. The gene calls are TRBV12-3 or TRBV12-4 and TRBJ1-2, with D uncertain. With 6 bases removed from V and 7 bases from J, the gap between germline ends came to 9 bases. CDR3 length: 11 amino acids.

The V gene is TRBV9, the J gene TRBJ2-3; TRBD1 is a possible D gene (6 bases). The CDR3 extends over 14 amino acids. From germline, CDR1 is SGDLS and CDR2 YYNGEE. V dropped 1 base and J dropped 3 bases, with 9 bases sitting between them. The CDR3 protein is CASSVTGPTDTQYF. The CDR3 bases are TGTGCCAGCAGCGTAACAGGGCCGACAGATACGCAGTATTTT.

The V gene is TRBV7-7, the J gene TRBJ2-1; 7 bases match TRBD1. V lost 4 bases and J lost 6; bases outside the gene matches: 0. CDR1 is SSHAT and CDR2 is FNYEAQ in the germline V gene (reference sequence). This CDR3 spans 12 amino acids. The CDR3 is CASSSGGNEQFF. The CDR3, as DNA: TGTGCCAGCAGCTCAGGGGGCAATGAGCAGTTCTTC. Combining the CDR3 with reference TRBV7-7 and TRBJ2-1 gives the whole variable domain GAGVSQSPRYKVTKRGQDVTLRCDPISSHATLYWYQQALGQGPEFLTYFNYEAQPDKSGLPSDRFSAERPEGSISTLTIQRTEQRDSAMYRCASSSGGNEQFFGPGTRLTVL.

This clone was observed a handful of times. The chain combines TRBV4-3 with TRBJ2-7; 9 bases are shared with TRBD1. The CDR3 length is 15 residues. Trimming removed 0 bases from V and 7 bases from J; junction bases left unmatched: 7. From germline, CDR1 is LGHNA and CDR2 YSLEER. The CDR3 DNA reads TGCGCCAGCAGCCAAGATGGGGGACAGGGCGAAGAGCAGTACTTC. It specifies CASSQDGGQGEEQYF.

This clone was counted between two and nine times. The V call is TRBV7-9, the J call TRBJ1-5; 8 bases map to TRBD1. Germline V gives CDR1 SEHNR, CDR2 FQNEAQ (reference sequence). The CDR3 length is 14 residues. V gave up 5 bases and J gave up 5 bases; unmatched junction bases: 5. CDR3 in DNA: TGTGCCAGCAGCCCGACAGGGGAGGATCAGCCCCAGCATTTT. As protein: CASSPTGEDQPQHF.

The sample holds one count of this clone. The chain joins TRBV29-1 to TRBJ2-2; 7 nucleotides line up with TRBD1. The J segment lost 3 bases and the V segment lost 1 base, leaving 2 bases of the junction unmatched. This CDR3 is built from 14 residues. Per the germline V gene, CDR1 is SQVTM and CDR2 is ANQGSEA. CDR3 sequence reads: CSVEGGQYTGELFF. The CDR3 DNA is TGCAGCGTTGAAGGGGGACAGTACACCGGGGAGCTGTTTTTT.

The table lists this clone with a count of one. This chain uses TRBV6-6 with TRBJ1-4, with no clear D. CDR3 length: 16 amino acids. Trimming took 2 bases from V and 6 from J, leaving 16 bases between them. Germline CDR1 MNHNY, CDR2 SVGAGI (reference sequence). CDR3 sequence reads: CASSYPGLGADEKLFF. The DNA of the CDR3 is TGTGCCAGCAGTTACCCGGGATTGGGAGCGGATGAAAAACTGTTTTTT.

This clone was observed once. The chain joins TRBV15 to TRBJ2-7; D unclear. V lost 0 bases to trimming and J lost 6 bases, with 9 bases between them. Germline V gene sequence: CDR1 LNHNV, CDR2 YYDKDF (reference sequence). The CDR3 contains 13 residues. The CDR3 DNA reads as TGTGCCACCAGCAGAGATGTGGTCGGCGAGCAGTACTTC. Its translation is CATSRDVVGEQYF.

The rearrangement uses TRBV9 and TRBJ2-3; 13 bases fit TRBD2. CDR1 and CDR2 (germline): SGDLS, YYNGEE. The CDR3 length is 17 residues. Unmatched junction bases numbered 7, after V lost 0 bases and J lost 6 bases. Here the CDR3 DNA reads TGTGCCAGCAGCGTAGTTACTAGCGGGAGGGCCGTGGATACGCAGTATTTT. Its protein is CASSVVTSGRAVDTQYF.

The chain uses TRBV5-1 and TRBJ2-2, with D possibly TRBD1 on 5 matching bases. The CDR3 consists of 15 residues. Germline loops: CDR1 SGHRS, CDR2 YFSETQ. Trimming shortened V by 0 bases and J by 1 base, and 7 bases separated the two germline ends. The CDR3: CASSLDRMNTGELFF. In nucleotides, the CDR3 is TGCGCCAGCAGCTTGGACAGGATGAACACCGGGGAGCTGTTTTTT.

The chain combines TRBV28 with TRBJ2-7; 8 nucleotides align to TRBD1. V lost 7 bases and J lost 5; bases outside the gene matches: 10. In germline, CDR1 is MDHEN, CDR2 SYDVKM. This CDR3 contains 14 residues. This CDR3 reads CASNLDRGENEQYF. CDR3 bases: TGTGCCAGCAATCTTGACAGGGGAGAGAACGAGCAGTACTTC.

V and J are TRBV5-1 and TRBJ2-1; 7 nucleotides align to TRBD2. Germline loops: CDR1 SGHRS, CDR2 YFSETQ. The length of the CDR3 is 15 residues. After removal of 4 bases from V and 4 bases from J, the junction contained 8 bases not matched to a gene. The CDR3 loop reads CASSTGTIIYNEQFF. The CDR3 bases are TGCGCCAGCAGCACCGGGACTATCATATACAATGAGCAGTTCTTC. The whole variable domain, filled in from reference TRBV5-1 and TRBJ2-1, reads KAGVTQTPRYLIKTRGQQVTLSCSPISGHRSVSWYQQTPGQGLQFLFEYFSETQRNKGNFPGRFSGRQFSNSRSEMNVSTLELGDSALYLCASSTGTIIYNEQFFGPGTRLTVL.

The chain combines TRBV7-2 with TRBJ2-5; 7 nucleotides agree with TRBD2. The CDR3 is 15 residues long. V shed 1 base and J 2 bases; nucleotides not matched to a gene: 4. The germline V gene has CDR1 SGHTA and CDR2 FQGNSA. CDR3 sequence: CASSLVASGQETQYF. In DNA form, the CDR3 reads TGTGCCAGCAGCTTAGTGGCTAGCGGACAAGAGACCCAGTACTTC.

V gene TRBV25-1 combines with J gene TRBJ2-2; 11 positions match TRBD2. CDR3 length: 14 amino acids. Unmatched junction bases numbered 7, after V lost 9 bases and J lost 7 bases. The germline CDR1 and CDR2 sequences are MGHDK and SYGVNS. Written as DNA, the CDR3 is TGTGCCAGTATAGCGGGAGGGCCAAACGGGGAGCTGTTTTTT. As protein: CASIAGGPNGELFF.

In DNA form, the CDR3 reads TGTGCCTGGCATGGCGGGGCATCTACCGGGGAGCTGTTTTTT. This gives the protein CAWHGGASTGELFF. This chain connects TRBV30 to TRBJ2-2, with D maybe TRBD2 (6 bases). The ends were cut back, 5 bases at V and 5 bases at J, with 15 bases in the middle. The CDR3 extends over 14 amino acids. Germline CDR1 is GTSNPN and CDR2 is SVGIG (reference sequence).

The chain carries TRBV6-2 or TRBV6-3 and TRBJ2-1; D may be TRBD2 (6 bases). The ends were cut back, 6 bases at V and 2 bases at J, with 17 bases in the middle. Germline lookup yields CDR1 MNHEY and CDR2 SVGEGT. This CDR3 spans 16 amino acids. The CDR3 coding sequence is TGTGCCAGCAGCTCTCATTTCGGACTACCCTACAATGAGCAGTTCTTC. Translated, it gives CASSSHFGLPYNEQFF.

The chain carries TRBV9 and TRBJ2-2; D is unclear. This CDR3 spans 13 amino acids. Deletions cut 0 bases from V and 7 bases from J, with 7 bases between. Germline V CDR1 and CDR2: SGDLS, YYNGEE. The CDR3 DNA reads TGTGCCAGCAGCGTAGTGGGCTACGGGGAGCTGTTTTTT. The encoded protein is CASSVVGYGELFF.

This clone came up a few times. This chain joins TRBV9 and TRBJ1-1; perhaps TRBD1 as D (5 bases). This CDR3 contains 15 residues. In germline, CDR1 is SGDLS, CDR2 YYNGEE. V shed 0 bases and J shed 4 bases, with 13 bases lying between them. The CDR3 DNA reads TGTGCCAGCAGCGTAGAACCGGCGGGGGGCACTGAAGCTTTCTTT. The encoded protein is CASSVEPAGGTEAFF.

The chain has TRBV5-5 and TRBJ2-3; 9 positions agree with TRBD1. CDR1 is SGHKS, CDR2 YYEKEE, per germline (reference sequence). V lost 2 bases, J lost 6 bases, and 4 bases stayed unmatched. This CDR3 is built from 14 residues. CDR3 coding DNA: TGTGCCAGCAGCTTACAGGGGGCGACGGATACGCAGTATTTT. Encoded protein: CASSLQGATDTQYF.

V gene TRBV28 combines with J gene TRBJ2-5; the match to TRBD1 covers 9 bases. The CDR3 is 16 amino acids. Per the germline V gene, CDR1 is MDHEN and CDR2 is SYDVKM. Trimming cost V 2 bases and J 1 base; bases outside gene matches: 5. The chain's CDR3 is CASSLSGTGTQETQYF. CDR3 coding DNA: TGTGCCAGCAGTTTAAGTGGGACAGGGACCCAAGAGACCCAGTACTTC.

There are a few counts of this clone. The genes are TRBV7-2 and TRBJ1-1; D remains unclear. The CDR3 has 15 residues. The V gene lost 6 bases and the J gene lost 1 base, with 15 bases spanning the gap. Germline lookup yields CDR1 SGHTA and CDR2 FQGNSA. The CDR3, as DNA: TGTGCCAGCAGTCCCAGGAGGCACCAGAACACTGAAGCTTTCTTT. It specifies CASSPRRHQNTEAFF.

The CDR3 protein is CASSPQNSYEQYF. The CDR3 coding sequence is TGTGCCAGTAGCCCACAGAACAGCTACGAGCAGTACTTC. The chain uses TRBV19 and TRBJ2-7; D not certain. CDR1 is LNHDA, CDR2 SQIVND, per germline (reference sequence). The germline V and J ends were trimmed by 6 bases and 3 bases, with 12 bases remaining between them. This CDR3 is built from 13 residues.